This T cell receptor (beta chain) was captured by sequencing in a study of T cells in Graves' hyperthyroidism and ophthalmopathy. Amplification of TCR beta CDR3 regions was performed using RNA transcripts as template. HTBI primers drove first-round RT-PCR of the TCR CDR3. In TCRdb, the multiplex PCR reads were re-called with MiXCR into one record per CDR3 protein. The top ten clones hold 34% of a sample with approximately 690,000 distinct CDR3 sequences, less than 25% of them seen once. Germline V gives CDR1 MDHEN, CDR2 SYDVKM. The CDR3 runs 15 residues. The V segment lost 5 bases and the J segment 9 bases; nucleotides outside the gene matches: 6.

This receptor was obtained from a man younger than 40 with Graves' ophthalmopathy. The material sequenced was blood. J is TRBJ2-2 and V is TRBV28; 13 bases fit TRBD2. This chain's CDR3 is CASSLRTSGSWELFF. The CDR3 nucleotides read TGTGCCAGCAGTCTAAGGACTAGCGGGAGCTGGGAGCTGTTTTTT. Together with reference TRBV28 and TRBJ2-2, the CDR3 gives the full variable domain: DVKVTQSSRYLVKRTGEKVFLECVQDMDHENMFWYRQDPGLGLRLIYFSYDVKMKEKGDIPEGYSVSREKKERFSLILESASTNQTSMYLCASSLRTSGSWELFFGEGSRLTVL.